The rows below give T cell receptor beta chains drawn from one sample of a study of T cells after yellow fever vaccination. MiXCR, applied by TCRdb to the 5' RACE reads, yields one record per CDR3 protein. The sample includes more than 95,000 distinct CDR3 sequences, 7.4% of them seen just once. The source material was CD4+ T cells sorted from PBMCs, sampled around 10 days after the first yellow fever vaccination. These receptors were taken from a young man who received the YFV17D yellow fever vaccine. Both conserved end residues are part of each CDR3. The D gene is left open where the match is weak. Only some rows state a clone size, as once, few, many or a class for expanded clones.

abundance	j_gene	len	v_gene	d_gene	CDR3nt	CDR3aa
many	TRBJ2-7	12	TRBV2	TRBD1	TGTGCCAGCATGGTGACAGGGTTCGAGCAGTACTTC	CASMVTGFEQYF
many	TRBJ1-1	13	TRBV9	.	TGTGCCAGCAGCGTAGACAGGGTCACTGAAGCTTTCTTT	CASSVDRVTEAFF
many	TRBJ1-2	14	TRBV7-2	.	TGTGCCAGCAGCCCTATGGACAGCTTCTATGGCTACACCTTC	CASSPMDSFYGYTF
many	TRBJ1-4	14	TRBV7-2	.	TGTGCCAGCAGCCTGGGCCCCGTGGGTGAAAAACTGTTTTTT	CASSLGPVGEKLFF
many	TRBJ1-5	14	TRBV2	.	TGTGCCAGCAGCGTGGACAGACGCAATCAGCCCCAGCATTTT	CASSVDRRNQPQHF
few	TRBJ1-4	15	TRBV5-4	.	TGTGCCAGCAGCAAAAAGGCGGCAGGGACTGAAAAACTGTTTTTT	CASSKKAAGTEKLFF
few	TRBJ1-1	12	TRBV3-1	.	TGTGCCAGCAGGTCCGGGACATTAGAAGCTTTCTTT	CASRSGTLEAFF
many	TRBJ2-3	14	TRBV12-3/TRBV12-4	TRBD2	TGTGCCAGCAGCTTTAGCGGGGGGGCAGATACGCAGTATTTT	CASSFSGGADTQYF
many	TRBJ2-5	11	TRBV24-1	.	TGTGCCACCAGTGATTTGGAGACCCAGTACTTC	CATSDLETQYF
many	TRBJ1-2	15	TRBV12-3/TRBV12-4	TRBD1	TGTGCCAGCAGTTTTCCGGACAGGCCCTTGTGGGGCTACACCTTC	CASSFPDRPLWGYTF
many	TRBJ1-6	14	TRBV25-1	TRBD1	TGTGCCAGCAGTGCCACAGGGGGCGGGTCACCCCTCCACTTT	CASSATGGGSPLHF
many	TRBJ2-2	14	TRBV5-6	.	TGTGCCAGCAGCCGGGTCCGAAACACCGGGGAGCTGTTTTTT	CASSRVRNTGELFF
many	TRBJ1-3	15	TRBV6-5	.	TGTGCCAGCCGGACGGCGGGGCTCTCTGGAAACACCATATATTTT	CASRTAGLSGNTIYF
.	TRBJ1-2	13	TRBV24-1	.	TGTGGGGCCAGTGAAGGGGAGGAGTATGGCTACACCTTC	CGASEGEEYGYTF
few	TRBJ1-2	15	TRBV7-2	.	TGTGCCAGCAGCTTACCAGGGGTAGGAAACTATGGCTACACCTTC	CASSLPGVGNYGYTF
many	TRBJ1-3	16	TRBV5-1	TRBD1	TGCGCCAGCAGCCCCGAACCAGGGGGGACGGGAAACACCATATATTTT	CASSPEPGGTGNTIYF
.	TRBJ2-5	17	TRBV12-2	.	TGTGCAAGTCGCTTAGTATCGAGTAGCGGGGTCCAAGAGACCCAGTACTTC	CASRLVSSSGVQETQYF
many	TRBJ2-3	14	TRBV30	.	TGTGCCTGGAGTGGCAGGAGACGCACAGATACGCAGTATTTT	CAWSGRRRTDTQYF
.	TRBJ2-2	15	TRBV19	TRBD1	TGTGCCAGTAACCCGCGACAGGGGGAAACCGGGGAGCTGTTTTTT	CASNPRQGETGELFF
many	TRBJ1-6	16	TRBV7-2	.	TGTGCCAGCACCCTAAGTGGGGTATTTTTGGATTCACCCCTCCACTTT	CASTLSGVFLDSPLHF
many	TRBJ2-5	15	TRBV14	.	TGTGCCAGCAGTCCACGCCCCGACAGGCAAGAGACCCAGTACTTC	CASSPRPDRQETQYF
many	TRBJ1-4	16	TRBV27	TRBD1	TGTGCCAGCAGTTTACCCGCGGGACAGGAGTTTGGGGAACTGTTTTTT	CASSLPAGQEFGELFF
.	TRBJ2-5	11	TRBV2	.	TGTGCCAGCCAGGGGTTGGAGACCCAGTACTTC	CASQGLETQYF
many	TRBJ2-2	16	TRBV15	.	TGTGCCACCGGGGCGGACCCTTTCTCTGGCACCGGGGAGCTGTTTTTT	CATGADPFSGTGELFF
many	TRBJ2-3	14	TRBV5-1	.	TGCGCCAGCTCCCCTCAGTCCCTTAGGAATACGCAGTATTTT	CASSPQSLRNTQYF
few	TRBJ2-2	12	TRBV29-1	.	TGCAGCGTGACCCGTGACACCGGGGAGCTGTTTTTT	CSVTRDTGELFF
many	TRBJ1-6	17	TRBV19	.	TGTGCCAGTAGCAAAAAGGGCCTGGGGGGGCCCGATTCACCCCTCCACTTT	CASSKKGLGGPDSPLHF
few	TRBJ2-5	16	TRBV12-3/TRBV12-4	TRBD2	TGTGCCAGCGAGACAGGGAATAGCGGGGGAGAAGAGACCCAGTACTTC	CASETGNSGGEETQYF
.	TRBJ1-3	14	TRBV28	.	TGTGCCAGCATCCAGTCGGGGGCTAGAAACACCATATATTTT	CASIQSGARNTIYF
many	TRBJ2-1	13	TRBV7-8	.	TGTGCCAGCAGCTTAGTGGAGCCGACGGGGCAGTTCTTC	CASSLVEPTGQFF
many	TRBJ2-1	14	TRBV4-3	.	TGCGCCAGCAGCCAAGATAAAGGCGCGGCCGAGCAGTTCTTC	CASSQDKGAAEQFF
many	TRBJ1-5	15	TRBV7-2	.	TGTGCCAGCAGCTTACAGGATAGGGCGGGGCAGCCCCAGCATTTT	CASSLQDRAGQPQHF
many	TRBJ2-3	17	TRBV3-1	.	TGTGCCAGCAGCCAACCCTCAGTTGCCCGCAGCACAGATACGCAGTATTTT	CASSQPSVARSTDTQYF
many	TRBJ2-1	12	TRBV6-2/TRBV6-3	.	TGTGCCAGGAGAGGGGGGGCCTATGAGCAGTTCTTC	CARRGGAYEQFF
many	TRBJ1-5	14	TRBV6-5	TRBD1	TGTGCCAGCAGCTCGACAGGGAACGAACAGCCCCAGCATTTT	CASSSTGNEQPQHF
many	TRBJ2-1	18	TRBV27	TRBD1	TGTGCCAGCAGTTTTAGGGACAGGACGATTGGGGGGCCAAGGGAGCAGTTCTTC	CASSFRDRTIGGPREQFF
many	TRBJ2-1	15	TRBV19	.	TGTGCCAGTACCCGGGGGCCAGGGTCCTACAATGAGCAGTTCTTC	CASTRGPGSYNEQFF
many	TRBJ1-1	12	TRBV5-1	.	TGCGCCAGCAGCTTCAGGGACACTGAAGCTTTCTTT	CASSFRDTEAFF
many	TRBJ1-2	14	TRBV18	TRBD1	TGTGCCAGCTCACCAGGGACAGGAATCTATGGCTACACCTTC	CASSPGTGIYGYTF
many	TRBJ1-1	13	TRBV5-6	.	TGTGCCAGCAGCCGGGTACGGAACACTGAAGCTTTCTTT	CASSRVRNTEAFF
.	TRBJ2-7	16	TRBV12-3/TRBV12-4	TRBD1	TGTGCCAGCAGTTTAAATGTAGGGACAGGGGGACGCGAGCAGTACTTC	CASSLNVGTGGREQYF
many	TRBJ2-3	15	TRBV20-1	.	TGCAGTGCTAGAGAGCCGGGCCTGGGGAGCGATACGCAGTATTTT	CSAREPGLGSDTQYF
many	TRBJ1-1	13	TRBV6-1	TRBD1	TGTGCTTTGCCGGGACAGGCGAACACTGAAGCTTTCTTT	CALPGQANTEAFF
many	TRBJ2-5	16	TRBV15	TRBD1	TGTGCCACCAGCAGAGGGGACAGGGCTACGAGAGAGACCCAGTACTTC	CATSRGDRATRETQYF
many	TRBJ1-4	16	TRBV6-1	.	TGTGCCACTACCAGTGCGATCACAGCGACTAATGAAAAACTGTTTTTT	CATTSAITATNEKLFF